The 11 T cell receptor beta chains listed next were all sequenced from one sample in a study of T cells after yellow fever vaccination. TCRdb re-called the 5' RACE reads with MiXCR, one entry per CDR3 protein. The data contain fewer than 400,000 distinct CDR3 sequences, roughly 6.2% of them singletons. This specimen consisted of PBMCs, obtained 5 days after the yellow fever booster vaccination. These TCRs come from a man aged 30 to 39 who received the YFV17D yellow fever vaccine.

This clonotype appeared many times. V is TRBV6-1 and J is TRBJ2-2; 10 nucleotides match TRBD2. The CDR3 runs 16 residues. Per germline, CDR1 MNHNS and CDR2 SASEGT. The junction had 13 bases not matched to a gene; V was cut back by 8 bases and J by 7 bases. CDR3 coding DNA: TGTGCCAGCGGCGGACTAGGAGCGGGAGGGAGCGGGGAGCTGTTTTTT. It translates to CASGGLGAGGSGELFF.

The chain links TRBV5-1 to TRBJ2-1; TRBD1 aligns across 11 bases. There are 14 residues in the CDR3. Per germline, CDR1 SGHRS and CDR2 YFSETQ. Trimming removed 3 bases from V and 9 bases from J; junction bases left unmatched: 5. This CDR3 is CASSSRTGGFEQFF. CDR3 in DNA: TGCGCCAGCAGCTCACGGACAGGGGGCTTTGAGCAGTTCTTC.

Only a few counts were recorded for this clonotype. The V call is TRBV10-3, the J call TRBJ2-7; either TRBD1 or TRBD2 may supply D (5 bases each). Germline CDR1 and CDR2: ENHRY and SYGVKD. Between the trimmed V and J ends, which lost 3 bases and 9 bases, there was a span of 9 bases. The CDR3 runs 11 residues. The chain's CDR3 is CAISEQEVQYF. In nucleotides, the CDR3 is TGTGCCATCAGTGAACAGGAGGTGCAGTACTTC.

Many counts were recorded for this clonotype. The chain has TRBV10-3 and TRBJ2-5; 7 bases map to TRBD2. This CDR3 has 14 residues. With V trimmed by 3 bases and J by 1 base, 2 bases remained unmatched. CDR1 is ENHRY and CDR2 is SYGVKD in the germline V gene. Written as DNA, the CDR3 is TGTGCCATCAGTGACGGCGGGGGCCAAGAGACCCAGTACTTC. It is translated as CAISDGGGQETQYF.

Note on this clonotype: Germline and junction disagree at one end, which may indicate a read error. DNA of the CDR3: TGCGCCAGCAGCCCCGGGGTACCTGAGGCTTTCTTT. Amino acids: CASSPGVPEAFF. The chain couples TRBV5-1 to TRBJ1-1, with D unclear. The V gene's germline CDR1 is SGHRS and CDR2 YFSETQ. CDR3 size: 12 residues. The variable domain in full, with the rest retrieved from reference TRBV5-1 and TRBJ1-1, is KAGVTQTPRYLIKTRGQQVTLSCSPISGHRSVSWYQQTPGQGLQFLFEYFSETQRNKGNFPGRFSGRQFSNSRSEMNVSTLELGDSALYLCASSPGVPEAFFGQGTRLTVV.

There are a few counts of this clonotype. This CDR3 is CATSGGLAVYEQYF. The CDR3 nucleotides read TGTGCCACCAGCGGGGGACTAGCGGTTTACGAGCAGTACTTC. The chain recombines TRBV15 with TRBJ2-7, with 11 bases identical to TRBD2. CDR3 length: 14 amino acids. The V and J ends lost 5 bases and 4 bases, in that order; junction bases with no gene match: 4. Germline V CDR1 and CDR2: LNHNV, YYDKDF (reference sequence).

The chain employs TRBV3-1 and TRBJ2-1; maybe TRBD2 (5 bases). With 11 bases removed from V and 4 bases from J, the gap between germline ends came to 27 bases. Germline V CDR1 and CDR2: LGHDT, YNNKEL (reference sequence). CDR3 size: 17 residues. CDR3 protein: CACSQALGETTYNEQFF. The CDR3 coding sequence is TGTGCCTGCTCCCAAGCCCTCGGGGAGACCACTTACAATGAGCAGTTCTTC.

This clonotype was observed a handful of times. The chain has TRBV20-1 and TRBJ2-1; D remains ambiguous. The germline gives CDR1 DFQATT, CDR2 SNEGSKA (reference sequence). The CDR3 spans 16 residues. V dropped 3 bases and J dropped 5 bases, with 20 bases sitting between them. CDR3 protein: CSARNPSGAHHNEQFF. CDR3 nucleotides: TGCAGTGCTAGGAACCCTTCGGGCGCTCACCACAATGAGCAGTTCTTC.

This clonotype was seen many times. The chain combines TRBV28 with TRBJ1-5, with 11 positions matching TRBD1. The CDR3 loop spans 16 amino acids. Germline loops: CDR1 MDHEN, CDR2 SYDVKM. Trimming cost V 8 bases and J 6 bases; bases outside gene matches: 12. CDR3 region: CASDSSGQGAFQPQHF. As DNA, the CDR3 is TGTGCCAGCGATTCAAGTGGACAGGGGGCTTTTCAGCCCCAGCATTTT.

This clonotype was observed many times. J is TRBJ1-5 and V is TRBV6-5; D is unresolved. The CDR3 runs to 15 residues. V shed 7 bases and J shed 4 bases, with 17 bases lying between them. In germline, CDR1 is MNHEY, CDR2 SVGAGI. This CDR3 reads CASMDTGRGNQPQHF. In DNA, the CDR3 is TGTGCCAGCATGGATACCGGGAGAGGTAATCAGCCCCAGCATTTT.

This clonotype has only a few counts. The rearrangement joins TRBV6-1 to TRBJ2-7, with D perhaps matching TRBD1 (5 bases). Germline V gene lookup returns CDR1 MNHNS and CDR2 SASEGT. This CDR3 is built from 14 residues. Trimming shortened V by 6 bases and J by 4 bases, and 16 bases separated the two germline ends. The DNA for the CDR3 is TGTGCCAGCAGCCCGCCCTCAGGGAAATACGAGCAGTACTTC. Translated: CASSPPSGKYEQYF.